The 9 T cell receptor beta chains below come from one sample, sequenced in a study of blood T cell repertoires in COVID-19. Measured with immunoSEQ multiplex PCR; TCRdb has only the in-frame clones, and not every one. The data contain 300,000 to 450,000 clones, 70% to 90% of them singletons. Input material: PBMCs or T cells enriched from blood (not recorded which). The source is a woman between 18 and 29 years old who had recovered from COVID-19.

This clone appeared a few times. The chain has TRBV19 and TRBJ1-2, with a weak D call TRBD1 (5 bases). The germline V gene encodes CDR1 LNHDA and CDR2 SQIVND (reference sequence). This CDR3 has 16 amino acids. V was clipped by 5 bases and J by 8 bases, with 24 bases between them. The CDR3 is CASSQNRDLRRDGYTF. In nucleotides, the CDR3 is TGTGCCAGTAGTCAAAACCGGGACTTAAGGCGAGACGGCTACACCTTC.

The chain recombines TRBV9 with TRBJ2-2, with D possibly matching TRBD2 (6 bases). Germline values: CDR1 SGDLS, CDR2 YYNGEE. The CDR3 has 17 residues. V lost 3 bases and J lost 4, with 19 bases in between. CDR3 residues: CASSAFRAGTPTGELFF. The CDR3 DNA reads as TGTGCCAGCAGCGCTTTCCGGGCGGGGACTCCCACCGGGGAGCTGTTTTTT.

The chain carries TRBV19 and TRBJ1-4; TRBD1 might be the D (5 bases). V was trimmed by 8 bases and J by 7 bases, leaving 17 bases between them. Germline-derived CDR1 and CDR2 are LNHDA and SQIVND (reference sequence). CDR3 length: 14 amino acids. The CDR3 bases are TGTGCCAGTCTGGAAAGGGGATATGGTGAAAAACTGTTTTTT. It yields the protein CASLERGYGEKLFF.

J is TRBJ1-5 and V is TRBV7-8, with D unresolved. V shed 2 bases and J shed 7 bases, with 15 bases lying between them. Germline V gene lookup returns CDR1 SGHVS and CDR2 FQNEAQ. This CDR3 is 15 amino acids long. CDR3: CASSLSNGVNQPQHF. For the CDR3, the DNA is TGTGCCAGCAGCTTATCGAACGGGGTTAACCAGCCCCAGCATTTT.

V usage is TRBV10-1 and J usage is TRBJ1-1, with D possibly TRBD1 on 5 matching bases. Germline V CDR1 and CDR2: WNHNN, SYGVQD (reference sequence). V gave up 7 bases and J gave up 1 base, with 7 bases separating them. This CDR3 is 12 amino acids long. The CDR3 loop is CASKGQNTEAFF. DNA of the CDR3: TGCGCCAGCAAGGGGCAGAACACTGAAGCTTTCTTT.

This clone occurred once. The chain employs TRBV19 and TRBJ2-2; no clear D gene. Trimming stripped 3 bases from V and 0 bases from J, with 11 bases between. CDR1 is LNHDA, CDR2 SQIVND, per germline (reference sequence). The CDR3 has 16 amino acids. The DNA for the CDR3 is TGTGCCAGTAGTATTAGACACGGCTCGAACACCGGGGAGCTGTTTTTT. Protein product: CASSIRHGSNTGELFF.

The V call is TRBV15, the J call TRBJ1-1; 8 bases fit TRBD1. CDR3 length: 18 residues. Germline trimming cut 3 bases from V and 0 bases from J; bases unmatched to any gene: 12. Germline V gene sequence: CDR1 LNHNV, CDR2 YYDKDF (reference sequence). Here the CDR3 reads CATSSEPGTGGVNTEAFF. CDR3 coding DNA: TGTGCCACCAGCAGCGAACCTGGGACAGGCGGGGTGAACACTGAAGCTTTCTTT.

The chain links TRBV7-3 to TRBJ2-3, with a possible D match to TRBD2 (7 bases). This CDR3 comprises 16 residues. Deletions cut 4 bases from V and 3 bases from J, with 17 bases between. Germline CDR1 and CDR2: SGHTA and FQGTGA. CDR3 coding DNA: TGTGCCAGCAGCTCCCTTCGGGGGGCGGTTACAGATACGCAGTATTTT. This codes for CASSSLRGAVTDTQYF.

The genes are TRBV27 and TRBJ2-7, with 8 positions matching TRBD1. This CDR3 is 16 amino acids long. The junction had 17 bases not matched to a gene; V was cut back by 10 bases and J by 3 bases. The V gene's germline CDR1 is MNHEY and CDR2 SMNVEV (reference sequence). The DNA of the CDR3 is TGTGCCACTAGCACCCTCCGGGGACAGGTGATCTACGAGCAGTACTTC. It codes for CATSTLRGQVIYEQYF.